This entry features one T cell receptor beta chain sequence. V gave up 0 bases and J gave up 1 base; unmatched junction bases: 6. Germline CDR1 reads LGHDT; CDR2 reads YNNKEL (reference sequence). The CDR3 has 18 residues. The data stem from a study of blood T cell repertoires in COVID-19. On the study more broadly: In each case, the material was cDNA or gDNA derived from T cells, B-cell-depleted T cells, or PBMCs.

Ages ranged from roughly 18 to 95 years, with residence in under 25 US areas. Cohort 3 recovery required two negative PCRs, clearance, or symptom resolution. Authors' processing steps: Reference gene primer amplification gave estimated nucleated cell counts. Profiled with immunoSEQ multiplex PCR; TCRdb holds only in-frame clones, not every one. Clonal size and the V and J genes are those of that table, whereas D and trimming came from the DNA. The sample holds some 510,000 clones; roughly 88% are singletons and the top ten take approximately 1.8%. The clonotype comes from a woman in her 40s who had recovered from COVID-19. The V and J genes are TRBV3-1 (or the pseudogene TRBV3-2) and TRBJ2-2, with TRBD2 matching 9 bases. The sequenced material came from PBMCs or T cells enriched from blood (not recorded which). This chain's CDR3 is CASSQEPTSGWNTGELFF. CDR3 bases: TGTGCCAGCAGCCAAGAGCCGACTAGCGGCTGGAACACCGGGGAGCTGTTTTTT.